What follows describes a single T cell receptor beta chain. Its cognate antigen is unknown. The CDR3 consists of 12 residues. Germline lookup yields CDR1 KGHSH and CDR2 LQKENI. The V gene lost 5 bases and the J gene lost 3 bases, with 8 bases spanning the gap. The source of the sample is a study of cytomegalovirus exposure and HLA in healthy donors. Study-wide results and caveats: Previously analyzed data showed that most TCR beta V segments were productive at a frequency of about 90% or about 30%. CMV serostatus was the only recorded immune exposure for donors.

Vbeta (60) and Jbeta (13) primers were used in the PCR. Sequencing used immunoSEQ multiplex PCR; TCRdb keeps in-frame clones, though not all of them. Here the sample spans 90,000 to 140,000 clones, roughly 70% being singletons. Each donor's status was that of a healthy bone marrow donor. Though probably carrying unrecorded immune exposures, donors were nominally healthy at sampling. This sequence was found in a man aged 40-49 years in good health and CMV-seronegative. Sequences were obtained from PBMCs. This chain connects TRBV18 to TRBJ2-7; maybe TRBD2 (5 bases). DNA of the CDR3: TGTGCCAGCTCAGAGGGTGTCTACGAGCAGTACTTC. This gives the protein CASSEGVYEQYF.